Shown below are 18 T cell receptor beta chains from a single sample sequenced in a study of cytomegalovirus exposure and HLA in healthy donors. Measured with immunoSEQ multiplex PCR; TCRdb has only the in-frame clones, and not every one. This sample has some 100,000 clones; about 82% occur once, and the top ten carry nearly 5%. Specimen: PBMCs. These receptors came from a young man in good health and CMV-seronegative.

This clone was recorded a few times. The chain recombines TRBV5-4 with TRBJ2-2, with a tentative D call TRBD2 (6 bases). Trimming pared 0 bases from V and 6 bases from J, leaving 12 bases between. The CDR3 has 15 residues. In germline, CDR1 is SGHNT, CDR2 YYREEE (reference sequence). In nucleotides, the CDR3 is TGTGCCAGCAGCTTGGCCGGGCGGGGACCCGGGGAGCTGTTTTTT. This codes for CASSLAGRGPGELFF.

The chain recombines TRBV5-6 with TRBJ2-3; TRBD2 aligns across 7 bases. This CDR3 region has 18 residues. Germline CDR1 and CDR2: SGHDT and YYEEEE. J lost 2 bases, V lost 2 bases, and 14 bases had no gene match. The CDR3 protein is CASSFGPRASGNTDTQYF. The CDR3 DNA reads TGTGCCAGCAGCTTTGGCCCGAGGGCTAGCGGTAACACAGATACGCAGTATTTT. Filled out from reference TRBV5-6 and TRBJ2-3, the complete variable domain reads DAGVTQSPTHLIKTRGQQVTLRCSPKSGHDTVSWYQQALGQGPQFIFQYYEEEERQRGNFPDRFSGHQFPNYSSELNVNALLLGDSALYLCASSFGPRASGNTDTQYFGPGTRLTVL.

In nucleotides, the CDR3 is TGCGCCAGCAGCTTGGGCGTACAGGGGACCACCGGGGAGCTGTTTTTT. The encoded protein is CASSLGVQGTTGELFF. The V call is TRBV5-1, the J call TRBJ2-2; TRBD1 matches 7 bases. The CDR3 runs to 16 residues. CDR1 is SGHRS, CDR2 YFSETQ, per germline. Trimming cost V 0 bases and J 4 bases; bases outside gene matches: 6.

V and J are TRBV7-2 and TRBJ2-1, with 11 nucleotides matching TRBD2. CDR3 length: 16 amino acids. V shed 2 bases, J shed 8 bases, and the junction held 8 bases outside the gene matches. Per germline, CDR1 SGHTA and CDR2 FQGNSA. The CDR3 is CASSLRVSGGVHEQFF. CDR3 coding DNA: TGTGCCAGCAGCTTACGGGTTAGCGGGGGGGTACATGAGCAGTTCTTC.

This chain uses TRBV27 with TRBJ1-2, with TRBD1 as a possible D gene (5 bases). Trimming took off 5 bases at V and 7 bases at J, with 11 bases between the two ends. The germline gives CDR1 MNHEY, CDR2 SMNVEV (reference sequence). The length of the CDR3 is 12 residues. CDR3: CASSPGFGGYTF. CDR3 nucleotide sequence: TGTGCCAGCAGTCCAGGGTTTGGTGGCTACACCTTC.

The rearrangement joins TRBV19 to TRBJ1-1; 12 bases are a match to TRBD1. The CDR3 sequence is 16 residues long. V was pared by 4 bases and J by 4 bases, with 7 bases of the junction left unmatched. Germline V lookup: CDR1 LNHDA, CDR2 SQIVND (reference sequence). DNA of the CDR3: TGTGCCAGTAGTACCCGCGGGACAGGGGGCCCCACTGAAGCTTTCTTT. Protein sequence: CASSTRGTGGPTEAFF.

In this sample, this clone turned up once. The rearrangement joins TRBV5-4 to TRBJ1-2; 9 bases fit TRBD1. CDR1 is SGHNT, CDR2 YYREEE, per germline (reference sequence). J gave up 10 bases and V 3 bases, and 10 bases lay outside the gene matches. There are 14 residues in the CDR3. The CDR3 DNA is TGTGCCAGCAGCTCCGGACAGGGGAGGGGATACTACACCTTC. Its protein product is CASSSGQGRGYYTF.

This chain links TRBV30 with TRBJ2-7, with TRBD1 as a possible D gene (6 bases). This CDR3 is 14 amino acids long. V shed 0 bases and J shed 3 bases, with 12 bases lying between them. Germline values: CDR1 GTSNPN, CDR2 SVGIG (reference sequence). CDR3 residues: CAWSVRKGDYEQYF. The DNA for the CDR3 is TGTGCCTGGAGTGTACGGAAGGGGGACTACGAGCAGTACTTC.

The chain carries TRBV27 and TRBJ1-1, with TRBD1 identical over 7 bases. Trimming removed 6 bases from V and 4 bases from J; junction bases left unmatched: 8. This CDR3 has 14 amino acids. Germline CDR1 reads MNHEY; CDR2 reads SMNVEV (reference sequence). CDR3 region: CASSGTVKSTEAFF. CDR3 bases: TGTGCCAGCAGCGGGACAGTTAAGAGCACTGAAGCTTTCTTT.

This chain joins TRBV6-5 and TRBJ1-1; D is ambiguous. This CDR3 is 15 amino acids long. The germline V gene encodes CDR1 MNHEY and CDR2 SVGAGI. Between the trimmed V and J ends, which lost 0 bases and 1 base, there was a span of 9 bases. The CDR3 region is CASSYSVSGNTEAFF. The CDR3 DNA sequence: TGTGCCAGCAGTTACTCGGTTTCGGGGAACACTGAAGCTTTCTTT.

For the CDR3, the DNA is TGTGCCAGCAGTTTAGTTGGGACTAGCGGGGTCTACGAGCAGTACTTC. Its translation: CASSLVGTSGVYEQYF. The chain links TRBV27 to TRBJ2-7; 13 positions agree with TRBD2. CDR1 is MNHEY and CDR2 is SMNVEV in the germline V gene (reference sequence). The CDR3 covers 16 residues. Trimming took 2 bases from V and 3 from J; bases not matched to a gene: 4.

The chain has TRBV10-1 and TRBJ2-5; 11 bases fit TRBD1. V trimming: 4 bases; J trimming: 3 bases; junction bases outside the gene matches: 1. There are 14 residues in the CDR3. From germline, CDR1 is WNHNN and CDR2 SYGVQD (reference sequence). CDR3 DNA sequence: TGCGCCAGCAGTGGGGGACAGGGGGAAGAGACCCAGTACTTC. Translation gives CASSGGQGEETQYF.

The rearrangement joins TRBV30 to TRBJ2-7; TRBD1 might be the D (5 bases). V was cut by 0 bases and J by 0 bases, with 12 bases left in between. This CDR3 spans 15 amino acids. From germline, CDR1 is GTSNPN and CDR2 SVGIG (reference sequence). The CDR3 bases are TGTGCCTGGAGTGTAGGGGCCCCGGCCTCCTACGAGCAGTACTTC. As protein: CAWSVGAPASYEQYF.

The J gene is TRBJ1-4, the V gene TRBV5-4; D is undetermined. This CDR3 has 14 amino acids. Germline CDR1 SGHNT, CDR2 YYREEE (reference sequence). Trimming took 1 base from V and 6 from J, leaving 10 bases between them. Here the CDR3 reads CASSLQGRDEKLFF. CDR3 DNA sequence: TGTGCCAGCAGCTTGCAAGGGCGGGATGAAAAACTGTTTTTT.

This chain connects TRBV5-1 to TRBJ2-1; D unclear. Germline lookup yields CDR1 SGHRS and CDR2 YFSETQ. CDR3 length: 11 amino acids. The V end lost 4 bases, the J end lost 8 bases, and 7 bases lay between the germline ends. Here the CDR3 DNA reads TGCGCCAGCAGCCAGGTGGATGAGCAGTTCTTC. Encoded protein: CASSQVDEQFF.

The V call is TRBV29-1, the J call TRBJ1-1; perhaps TRBD1 as D (6 bases). The CDR3 totals 13 residues. The V gene lost 6 bases and the J gene lost 0 bases, with 11 bases spanning the gap. The germline V gene encodes CDR1 SQVTM and CDR2 ANQGSEA. The CDR3 region is CSVGQLMNTEAFF. The CDR3 DNA is TGCAGCGTAGGACAGCTTATGAACACTGAAGCTTTCTTT.

This clone is a singleton in its sample. The V and J genes are TRBV14 and TRBJ2-1; the D gene is possibly TRBD1 (6 bases). The germline V gene encodes CDR1 SGHDN and CDR2 FVKESK. V dropped 6 bases and J dropped 5 bases, with 20 bases sitting between them. The CDR3 sequence is 16 residues long. The CDR3, as DNA: TGTGCCAGCAGACCCGACCGGGACACCGGCAACAATGAGCAGTTCTTC. The encoded protein is CASRPDRDTGNNEQFF.

CDR3 protein: CASSPGDSQHF. Here the CDR3 DNA reads TGTGCCAGCAGCCCCGGGGACTCCCAGCATTTT. This sequence joins TRBV7-9 and TRBJ1-5; D is possibly TRBD1 (5 bases). Germline values: CDR1 SEHNR, CDR2 FQNEAQ (reference sequence). V lost 5 bases and J lost 11, with 10 bases in between. There are 11 residues in the CDR3.